This TCR beta chain emerged from a study of T cell changes during pregnancy in multiple sclerosis. Profiled with immunoSEQ multiplex PCR; TCRdb holds only in-frame clones, not every one. The repertoire holds 110,000 or so clones, with 80% to 95% as singletons. The sequence was collected from a female donor with multiple sclerosis, enrolled in a pregnancy study. The sequenced sample was peripheral blood, obtained before pregnancy.

The CDR3 DNA follows: TGTGCCAGCAGCTTAGGGAACCAGGGTCAGCCCCAGCATTTT. Protein: CASSLGNQGQPQHF. This chain connects TRBV7-2 to TRBJ1-5; maybe TRBD1 (5 bases). Germline loops: CDR1 SGHTA, CDR2 FQGNSA. The CDR3 totals 14 residues. V gave up 1 base and J gave up 6 bases, with 10 bases separating them.